This is a list of T cell receptor beta chains from one sample in a study of shared clonotypes between healthy human individuals. The data were produced by immunoSEQ multiplex PCR, yet TCRdb's version contains in-frame clones alone and is incomplete. Of 2,100,000 or so clones in the sample, about 94% were seen once. The source material was naive CD4+ T cells sorted from blood. These receptors came from a man aged 18 to 30 in good health. Both conserved end residues are part of each CDR3. Fields, in order: J gene, CDR3 length, V gene, D gene, clone size, CDR3 DNA, CDR3 protein. D genes are given only for firm matches. Size is stated for part of the rows, as once, few or many counts, or as a class when the clone is expanded.

J gene: TRBJ2-5; CDR3 length: 14; V gene: TRBV7-8; D gene: NA; clone size: NA; CDR3 DNA: TGTGCCAGCAGCTTAAGGGACCTCGGGGAGACCCAGTACTTC; CDR3 protein: CASSLRDLGETQYF
J gene: TRBJ2-2; CDR3 length: 10; V gene: TRBV27; D gene: NA; clone size: NA; CDR3 DNA: TGTGCCTTAAGTACCGGGGAGCTGTTTTTT; CDR3 protein: CALSTGELFF
J gene: TRBJ1-5; CDR3 length: 16; V gene: TRBV28; D gene: NA; clone size: NA; CDR3 DNA: TGTGCCAGCAGTTTCACAACACCCCGGGACGGCCAGCCCCAGCATTTT; CDR3 protein: CASSFTTPRDGQPQHF
J gene: TRBJ2-7; CDR3 length: 16; V gene: TRBV5-4; D gene: NA; clone size: NA; CDR3 DNA: TGTGCCAGCAGCTCATGGGGCAGGGTCTCCTCCTACGAGCAGTACTTC; CDR3 protein: CASSSWGRVSSYEQYF
J gene: TRBJ2-1; CDR3 length: 16; V gene: TRBV2; D gene: TRBD2; clone size: NA; CDR3 DNA: TGTGCCAGCAGTGTCCTGACTAGCGGAGATTACAATGAGCAGTTCTTC; CDR3 protein: CASSVLTSGDYNEQFF
J gene: TRBJ1-5; CDR3 length: 15; V gene: TRBV2; D gene: TRBD1; clone size: NA; CDR3 DNA: TGTGCCAGCAGTAAACAGGGGGTCGGCAATCAGCCCCAGCATTTT; CDR3 protein: CASSKQGVGNQPQHF
J gene: TRBJ2-1; CDR3 length: 17; V gene: TRBV5-4; D gene: TRBD1; clone size: NA; CDR3 DNA: TGTGCCAGCAGCTCGTCTCCAGGGGGACCCTCCTACAATGAGCAGTTCTTC; CDR3 protein: CASSSSPGGPSYNEQFF
J gene: TRBJ1-1; CDR3 length: 15; V gene: TRBV10-3; D gene: NA; clone size: NA; CDR3 DNA: TGTGCCATCAGTGAATCTAGGCAGCTAAACACTGAAGCTTTCTTT; CDR3 protein: CAISESRQLNTEAFF
J gene: TRBJ1-1; CDR3 length: 14; V gene: TRBV27; D gene: NA; clone size: NA; CDR3 DNA: TGTGCCAGCAGTCCGGCGTGGGCGAACACTGAAGCTTTCTTT; CDR3 protein: CASSPAWANTEAFF
J gene: TRBJ2-7; CDR3 length: 16; V gene: TRBV14; D gene: TRBD2; clone size: NA; CDR3 DNA: TGTGCCAGCAGCCATCGGACGGGACTAGCGGGATCCGAGCAGTACTTC; CDR3 protein: CASSHRTGLAGSEQYF
J gene: TRBJ2-7; CDR3 length: 14; V gene: TRBV5-4; D gene: TRBD1; clone size: NA; CDR3 DNA: TGTGCCAGCAGCTCGGGACAGGGGACTTACGAGCAGTACTTC; CDR3 protein: CASSSGQGTYEQYF
J gene: TRBJ2-1; CDR3 length: 14; V gene: TRBV10-3; D gene: TRBD2; clone size: NA; CDR3 DNA: TGTGCCATCAAGTACGAGCGGGAGGGCGATGAGCAGTTCTTC; CDR3 protein: CAIKYEREGDEQFF
J gene: TRBJ1-1; CDR3 length: 11; V gene: TRBV5-1; D gene: NA; clone size: NA; CDR3 DNA: TGCGCCAGCAGCTCGAACGGTGAAGCTTTCTTT; CDR3 protein: CASSSNGEAFF
J gene: TRBJ1-5; CDR3 length: 14; V gene: TRBV28; D gene: TRBD1; clone size: NA; CDR3 DNA: TGTGCCAGCAGTTTAACAGGGGCGAATCAGCCCCAGCATTTT; CDR3 protein: CASSLTGANQPQHF
J gene: TRBJ2-6; CDR3 length: 16; V gene: TRBV5-6; D gene: NA; clone size: NA; CDR3 DNA: TGTGCCAGCAGCCAACGCCCCGGAGGCGGGGCCAACGTCCTGACTTTC; CDR3 protein: CASSQRPGGGANVLTF
J gene: TRBJ2-5; CDR3 length: 16; V gene: TRBV6-6; D gene: NA; clone size: few; CDR3 DNA: TGTGCCAGCACCCGGCGGACCGGGCCTCAGTGGGAGACCCAGTACTTC; CDR3 protein: CASTRRTGPQWETQYF
J gene: TRBJ2-7; CDR3 length: 14; V gene: TRBV7-9; D gene: TRBD2; clone size: once; CDR3 DNA: TGTGCCAGCAGCTCGGTAGCGGGGACCTACGAGCAGTACTTC; CDR3 protein: CASSSVAGTYEQYF
J gene: TRBJ2-2; CDR3 length: 15; V gene: TRBV2; D gene: TRBD1; clone size: NA; CDR3 DNA: TGTGCCAGCAAAAACGGGCAGGGGGACACCGGGGAGCTGTTTTTT; CDR3 protein: CASKNGQGDTGELFF
J gene: TRBJ1-2; CDR3 length: 15; V gene: TRBV19; D gene: TRBD1; clone size: NA; CDR3 DNA: TGTGCCAGTAGCGATCCGGGACAGGGTCTATATGGCTACACCTTC; CDR3 protein: CASSDPGQGLYGYTF
J gene: TRBJ1-4; CDR3 length: 14; V gene: TRBV5-4; D gene: NA; clone size: NA; CDR3 DNA: TGTGCCAGCAGCTCAATAGGGATTAATGAAAAACTGTTTTTT; CDR3 protein: CASSSIGINEKLFF
J gene: TRBJ2-7; CDR3 length: 14; V gene: TRBV4-3; D gene: NA; clone size: NA; CDR3 DNA: TGCGCCAGCAGCCAAGAATTACAGAGGCACGAGCAGTACTTC; CDR3 protein: CASSQELQRHEQYF
J gene: TRBJ1-4; CDR3 length: 13; V gene: TRBV7-2; D gene: NA; clone size: NA; CDR3 DNA: TGTGCCAGCAGCCCCAGGGGTGGAAGGGAACTGTTTTTT; CDR3 protein: CASSPRGGRELFF
J gene: TRBJ1-4; CDR3 length: 16; V gene: TRBV27; D gene: NA; clone size: NA; CDR3 DNA: TGTGCCAGCAGTTTAGGACAGCCTGCAACTAATGAAAAACTGTTTTTT; CDR3 protein: CASSLGQPATNEKLFF
J gene: TRBJ2-5; CDR3 length: 15; V gene: TRBV28; D gene: TRBD1; clone size: NA; CDR3 DNA: TGTGCCAGCAGCCCGCCTGAAGGGGGCACGGAGACCCAGTACTTC; CDR3 protein: CASSPPEGGTETQYF
J gene: TRBJ2-3; CDR3 length: 15; V gene: TRBV6-5; D gene: TRBD1; clone size: NA; CDR3 DNA: TGTGCCAGCAGAGCCGGGACAGGTAGCACAGATACGCAGTATTTT; CDR3 protein: CASRAGTGSTDTQYF
J gene: TRBJ1-4; CDR3 length: 16; V gene: TRBV4-1; D gene: TRBD1; clone size: NA; CDR3 DNA: TGCGCCAGCAGCCACGACCCGACAGGGACTAATGAAAAACTGTTTTTT; CDR3 protein: CASSHDPTGTNEKLFF
J gene: TRBJ2-3; CDR3 length: 14; V gene: TRBV6-5; D gene: NA; clone size: NA; CDR3 DNA: TGTGCCAGCAGTCGCTGGGACAGCACAGATACGCAGTATTTT; CDR3 protein: CASSRWDSTDTQYF
J gene: TRBJ2-7; CDR3 length: 14; V gene: TRBV28; D gene: TRBD1; clone size: NA; CDR3 DNA: TGTGCCAGTACACCCGGGACAGTGAACTACGAGCAGTACTTC; CDR3 protein: CASTPGTVNYEQYF
J gene: TRBJ2-5; CDR3 length: 16; V gene: TRBV7-2; D gene: TRBD1; clone size: NA; CDR3 DNA: TGTGCCAGCAGCTTAGCGGCCACAGGGGGCCAAGAGACCCAGTACTTC; CDR3 protein: CASSLAATGGQETQYF
J gene: TRBJ1-2; CDR3 length: 15; V gene: TRBV27; D gene: TRBD1; clone size: NA; CDR3 DNA: TGTGCCAGCAGCTCAGGACAGGTCCCTAACTATGGCTACACCTTC; CDR3 protein: CASSSGQVPNYGYTF
J gene: TRBJ1-6; CDR3 length: 14; V gene: TRBV25-1; D gene: NA; clone size: NA; CDR3 DNA: TGTGCCAGCAGTGACCCCTACCGAAATTCACCCCTCCACTTT; CDR3 protein: CASSDPYRNSPLHF
J gene: TRBJ2-1; CDR3 length: 11; V gene: TRBV6-1; D gene: NA; clone size: few; CDR3 DNA: TGTGCCAGCAGTAACTACAATGAGCAGTTCTTC; CDR3 protein: CASSNYNEQFF
J gene: TRBJ2-7; CDR3 length: 12; V gene: TRBV29-1; D gene: TRBD1; clone size: NA; CDR3 DNA: TGCAGCGCCCGGGACAGCCCCTACGAGCAGTACTTC; CDR3 protein: CSARDSPYEQYF
J gene: TRBJ2-3; CDR3 length: 11; V gene: TRBV6-6; D gene: NA; clone size: NA; CDR3 DNA: TGTGCCAGCCATACCAGAAGTACGCAGTATTTT; CDR3 protein: CASHTRSTQYF
J gene: TRBJ1-1; CDR3 length: 13; V gene: TRBV18; D gene: TRBD1; clone size: NA; CDR3 DNA: TGTGCCAGCTCGGACAGGGGAGGAACTGAAGCTTTCTTT; CDR3 protein: CASSDRGGTEAFF
J gene: TRBJ1-5; CDR3 length: 15; V gene: TRBV4-3; D gene: NA; clone size: NA; CDR3 DNA: TGCGCCAGCAGCCAAGATCTTGGGTCATCCGGGCCCCAGCATTTT; CDR3 protein: CASSQDLGSSGPQHF
J gene: TRBJ2-7; CDR3 length: 15; V gene: TRBV12-5; D gene: TRBD1; clone size: once; CDR3 DNA: TGTGCTAGTGGTCTGTGGGACAGGGCAGTATACGAGCAGTACTTC; CDR3 protein: CASGLWDRAVYEQYF
J gene: TRBJ2-3; CDR3 length: 17; V gene: TRBV7-9; D gene: TRBD1; clone size: NA; CDR3 DNA: TGTGCCAGCAGCTTAGGTCGGACAGGGCTTTTACAAGATACGCAGTATTTT; CDR3 protein: CASSLGRTGLLQDTQYF
J gene: TRBJ1-4; CDR3 length: 15; V gene: TRBV7-8; D gene: NA; clone size: NA; CDR3 DNA: TGTGCCAGCAGCTCCAGCGGGCAGTATAATGAAAAACTGTTTTTT; CDR3 protein: CASSSSGQYNEKLFF
J gene: TRBJ1-2; CDR3 length: 14; V gene: TRBV5-1; D gene: TRBD1; clone size: NA; CDR3 DNA: TGCGCCAGCAGCCCGGAGACAGGGAGCTATGGCTACACCTTC; CDR3 protein: CASSPETGSYGYTF
J gene: TRBJ1-2; CDR3 length: 14; V gene: TRBV19; D gene: NA; clone size: NA; CDR3 DNA: TGTGCCAGTGCGCGGGGGTGGGAAAGCTATGGCTACACCTTC; CDR3 protein: CASARGWESYGYTF
J gene: TRBJ2-3; CDR3 length: 16; V gene: TRBV6-6; D gene: TRBD2; clone size: NA; CDR3 DNA: TGTGCCAGCAGGGTTAGCGGGAGATCTCACACAGATACGCAGTATTTT; CDR3 protein: CASRVSGRSHTDTQYF
J gene: TRBJ2-1; CDR3 length: 17; V gene: TRBV28; D gene: NA; clone size: NA; CDR3 DNA: TGTGCCAGCAGTTTACCCGGAGGCGGGTGGGCCATCAATGAGCAGTTCTTC; CDR3 protein: CASSLPGGGWAINEQFF
J gene: TRBJ2-2; CDR3 length: 15; V gene: TRBV10-3; D gene: TRBD2; clone size: NA; CDR3 DNA: TGTGCCATCAGTGATTTTAGCGGGGACACCGGGGAGCTGTTTTTT; CDR3 protein: CAISDFSGDTGELFF
J gene: TRBJ2-1; CDR3 length: 14; V gene: TRBV6-4; D gene: TRBD1; clone size: NA; CDR3 DNA: TGTGCCAGCAGCCCCGGGACAGGGGGAATCCAGCAGTTCTTC; CDR3 protein: CASSPGTGGIQQFF
J gene: TRBJ1-1; CDR3 length: 13; V gene: TRBV29-1; D gene: TRBD1; clone size: once; CDR3 DNA: TGCAGCGTACAGGGGGTTCAGAACACTGAAGCTTTCTTT; CDR3 protein: CSVQGVQNTEAFF
J gene: TRBJ1-3; CDR3 length: 15; V gene: TRBV7-9; D gene: NA; clone size: NA; CDR3 DNA: TGTGCCAGCAGCCCGTACTCAGGGGCAGGAAACACCATATATTTT; CDR3 protein: CASSPYSGAGNTIYF